Given below is one T cell receptor (beta chain) in context. Its antigen remains unidentified. This record comes from a study of blood T cells in healthy people across ages. Study-wide findings and caveats: Roughly linearly, TCR beta diversity per million T cells fell as age increased.

A J-beta primer mix and a sample-barcoded 5' primer were used in a second PCR of about 7 to 11 cycles. With 12 random nucleotides, a template-switch adaptor tagged each individual cDNA molecule. Any given sample supplied a minimum of 2.5 million CDR3-containing paired-end reads. TCRdb itself ran the 5' RACE reads through MiXCR, one entry per CDR3 protein. In the table there are 700,000 to 850,000 distinct CDR3 sequences, 35% to 40% of which are singletons. The germline gives CDR1 SGHTA, CDR2 FQGTGA. CDR3 length equals 17 residues. The V gene end was trimmed by 5 bases and the J gene end by 10 bases; junction bases not matched to a gene: 14.

This clonotype was obtained from a man in his late teens or twenties in good health. The J gene is TRBJ1-6, the V gene TRBV7-3; 10 positions match TRBD1. Sequencing was done on a sample of blood. The CDR3 DNA is TGTGCCAGCAGCGCCTACCCCCGAGGGACAGGGGAATCACCCCTCCACTTT. Amino acids: CASSAYPRGTGESPLHF.